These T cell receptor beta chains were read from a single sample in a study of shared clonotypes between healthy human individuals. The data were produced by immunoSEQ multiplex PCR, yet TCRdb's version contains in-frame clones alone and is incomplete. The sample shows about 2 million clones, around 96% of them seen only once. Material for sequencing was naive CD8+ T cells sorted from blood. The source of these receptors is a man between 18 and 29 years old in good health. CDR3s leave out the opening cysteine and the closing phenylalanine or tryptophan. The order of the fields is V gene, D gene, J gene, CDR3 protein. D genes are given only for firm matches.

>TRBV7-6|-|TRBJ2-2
ASSYYPRGGTGELF
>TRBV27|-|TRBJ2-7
ASSPLDGYEQY
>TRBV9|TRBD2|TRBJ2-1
ASSVGLAGWDEQF
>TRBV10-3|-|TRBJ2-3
AISESSTSPDTQY
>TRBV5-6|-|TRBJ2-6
ASSQGSGANVLT
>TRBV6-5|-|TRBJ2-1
ASSSNSMEQF
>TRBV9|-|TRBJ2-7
ASSVGGLSYEQY
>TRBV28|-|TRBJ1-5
ASSLYEIAQH
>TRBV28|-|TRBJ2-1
ASSLAYNEQF
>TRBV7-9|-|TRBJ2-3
ASSSSTDTQY
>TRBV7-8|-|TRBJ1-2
ASSSSPGNYGYT
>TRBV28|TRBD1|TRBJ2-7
ASSFPLTGVDGIGSYEQY
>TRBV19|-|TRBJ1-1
ASSTLTLNTEAF
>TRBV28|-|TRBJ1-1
ASCWGGNTEAF
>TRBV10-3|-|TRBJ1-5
AISESNWGDQPQH
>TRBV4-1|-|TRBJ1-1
ASSQDRGEAF
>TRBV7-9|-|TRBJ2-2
ASSFATLNTGELF
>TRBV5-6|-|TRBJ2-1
ASSLGGNRYNEQF
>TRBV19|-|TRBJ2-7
ASSTAEAHYEQY
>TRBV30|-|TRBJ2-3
AWAGLRDTQY
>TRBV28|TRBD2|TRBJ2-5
ASSPNTSGGETQY
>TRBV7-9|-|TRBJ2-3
ASSSTIQLGPDTQY
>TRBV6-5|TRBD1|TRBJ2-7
ASSGPGQGSYEQY
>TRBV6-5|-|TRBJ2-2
ASSWGLNTGELF
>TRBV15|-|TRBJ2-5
ATSREGRDKETQY
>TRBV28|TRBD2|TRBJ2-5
ASSLSGLAGYQETQY
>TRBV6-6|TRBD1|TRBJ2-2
ASSYSDRGRTGELF
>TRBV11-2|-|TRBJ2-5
ASSLMVGMGETQY
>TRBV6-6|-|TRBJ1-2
ASSPSEGYGYT
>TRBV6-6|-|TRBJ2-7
AIVAGSYEQY
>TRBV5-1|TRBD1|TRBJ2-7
ASSWDSTYEQY
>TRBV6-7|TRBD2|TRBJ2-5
ASSSGSGTKVEETQY
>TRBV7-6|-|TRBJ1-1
ASSLVVGGAEAF
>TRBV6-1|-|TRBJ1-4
ASSAVATNEKLF
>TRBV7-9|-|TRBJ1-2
ASSSPRGGYT
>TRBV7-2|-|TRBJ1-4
ASSGNSDPGEKLF
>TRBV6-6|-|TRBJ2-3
ASSKTDTQY
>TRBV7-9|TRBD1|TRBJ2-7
ASSPSPGTGGDGYEQY
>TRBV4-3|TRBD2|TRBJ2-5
ASSQGGSGIQETQY
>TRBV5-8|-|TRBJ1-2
ASSLEAGVTVYGYT
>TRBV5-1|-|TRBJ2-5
ASSLTGVPQETQY
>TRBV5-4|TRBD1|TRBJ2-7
ASSLWDRGHEQY
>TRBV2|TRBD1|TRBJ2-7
ASRERDRDYEQY
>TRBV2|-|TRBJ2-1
ASNPPGSEQF
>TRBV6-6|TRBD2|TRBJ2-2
ASSYWASGNTGELF
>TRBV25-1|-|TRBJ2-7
ASSGGGFGYEQY
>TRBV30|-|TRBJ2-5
AWSVGETQY
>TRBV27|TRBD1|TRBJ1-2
ASSGTGGIHYGYT
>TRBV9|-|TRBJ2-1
ASSVGGGVNNEQF
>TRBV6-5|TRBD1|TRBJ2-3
ASSYSGQGATDTQY
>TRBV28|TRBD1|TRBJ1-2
ALRAGGSDGYT
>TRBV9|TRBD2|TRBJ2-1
ASSVDGLADEQF
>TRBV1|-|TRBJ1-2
TSSLKREGYYGYT